The source of this T cell receptor (beta chain) is a study of cytomegalovirus exposure and HLA in healthy donors. Overall study findings and caveats: Sequencing likely generated an artifact that appeared as a cluster of highly shared sequence variants.

Everyone who donated was a healthy bone marrow donor. The study ran its PCR with 60 Vbeta and 13 Jbeta primers. Sequencing used immunoSEQ multiplex PCR; TCRdb keeps in-frame clones, though not all of them. The table lists approximately 130,000 clones, over 70% of them singletons. As for this clone: Antigen: not known.

The CDR3 has 17 amino acids. V lost 4 bases, J lost 2 bases, and 13 bases stayed unmatched. The germline V gene encodes CDR1 SGHRS and CDR2 YFSETQ. The clonotype originates from a woman between 40 and 50 years old in good health and CMV-seronegative. Sequences were obtained from PBMCs. This chain connects TRBV5-1 to TRBJ2-3; 7 positions agree with TRBD2. In DNA, the CDR3 is TGCGCCAGCAGCCGGGGGAAGTCTAGCGGATTCACAGATACGCAGTATTTT. Translating it yields CASSRGKSSGFTDTQYF. The full variable domain, its missing parts supplied by reference TRBV5-1 and TRBJ2-3, is KAGVTQTPRYLIKTRGQQVTLSCSPISGHRSVSWYQQTPGQGLQFLFEYFSETQRNKGNFPGRFSGRQFSNSRSEMNVSTLELGDSALYLCASSRGKSSGFTDTQYFGPGTRLTVL.